This TCR beta chain was observed in a study of regulatory T cells in long-lasting Graves disease. Investigators prepared the TCR beta libraries by applying iRepertoire HTBI primers and Arm-PCR of CDR3 regions. In the original workflow: Segment identification across samples yielded 62 TRBV and 13 to 15 TRBJ segments. TCRdb processed the multiplex PCR reads anew with MiXCR; each CDR3 protein has one entry. Here the V and J calls rest on TCRdb's processing, not on the authors' analysis. The sample records over 650,000 distinct CDR3 sequences, 25% to 35% being singletons. This CDR3 spans 14 amino acids. Germline V gene sequence: CDR1 SGHRS, CDR2 YFSETQ. The junction had 2 bases not matched to a gene; V was cut back by 4 bases and J by 4 bases. Whole-study findings and limits: Patients with persistent disease showed a bias toward TRBV28, TRBJ1-2 and TRBJ2-5. TCR diversity was lower in persistent than newly diagnosed Graves' disease.

To note about this clonotype: What it binds is not known.

Time point: persistent/refractory GD, antithyroid drugs over 5 years with positive TRAb. After RNA was extracted from PBMCs, the TCR library was made from it. The J gene is TRBJ1-1, the V gene TRBV5-1; TRBD1 agrees at 12 bases. This TCR came from a female donor with Graves disease. The sequencing used peripheral blood mononuclear cells (PBMCs), collected when the disease was refractory, from a patient treated with antithyroid drugs. CDR3 DNA sequence: TGCGCCAGCAGCGGGACAGGGGGCATCACTGAAGCTTTCTTT. Protein: CASSGTGGITEAFF. Complete variable domain (other parts from reference TRBV5-1 and TRBJ1-1): KAGVTQTPRYLIKTRGQQVTLSCSPISGHRSVSWYQQTPGQGLQFLFEYFSETQRNKGNFPGRFSGRQFSNSRSEMNVSTLELGDSALYLCASSGTGGITEAFFGQGTRLTVV.